These T cell receptor beta chains were read from a single sample in a study of CD8 T cells in Susac syndrome. A single record per CDR3 protein comes from TCRdb applying MiXCR to the immunoSEQ multiplex PCR reads. The data hold some 200,000 distinct CDR3 sequences, with about 95% observed a single time. The sample comprised CD4+ T cells from PBMCs. The receptors derive from a human donor with multiple sclerosis. The CDR3 runs from the conserved cysteine through the conserved F or W. The D gene is left open where the match is weak. The listing skips clone size in some rows; elsewhere it reads once, few, many or a size class.

>NA|TRBV29-1|TRBJ2-1|NA
CSVGGSGEQFF
TGCAGCGTTGGTGGGAGTGGCGAGCAGTTCTTC
>TRBD1|TRBV4-2|TRBJ2-5|few
CASSQGQRETQYF
TGTGCCAGCAGCCAGGGACAGAGAGAGACCCAGTACTTC
>TRBD2|TRBV12-3/TRBV12-4|TRBJ2-7|once
CASGGVRAYEQYF
TGTGCCAGCGGGGGGGTTAGGGCCTACGAGCAGTACTTC
>NA|TRBV20-1|TRBJ2-3|NA
CTGRGGDTQYF
TGCACCGGCAGGGGGGGAGATACGCAGTATTTT
>TRBD2|TRBV15|TRBJ2-5|NA
CATSRLAWETQYF
TGTGCCACCAGCCGACTAGCATGGGAGACCCAGTACTTC
>TRBD1|TRBV29-1|TRBJ1-1|NA
CSVRRDRGPNTEAFF
TGCAGCGTTAGACGGGACAGGGGACCGAACACTGAAGCTTTCTTT
>NA|TRBV2|TRBJ1-2|NA
CASSVIGGYTF
TGTGCCAGCAGTGTTATCGGAGGCTACACCTTC
>TRBD1|TRBV5-1|TRBJ1-2|NA
CASSSPRQGVSGYTF
TGCGCCAGCAGCTCTCCGAGACAGGGTGTGAGCGGCTACACCTTC
>NA|TRBV11-2|TRBJ2-7|NA
CASSLSRASYEQYF
TGTGCCAGCAGCTTGTCCAGGGCCTCCTACGAGCAGTACTTC
>NA|TRBV7-3|TRBJ1-1|NA
CASSLNSASPTPAIF
TGTGCCAGCAGCTTAAATTCTGCCTCTCCTACCCCCGCTATCTTT
>NA|TRBV30|TRBJ1-2|NA
CAWSVKGNYGYTF
TGTGCCTGGAGTGTAAAGGGAAACTATGGCTACACCTTC
>NA|TRBV19|TRBJ1-1|NA
CASSMNPRLGTEAFF
TGTGCCAGTAGTATGAATCCGCGTCTTGGCACTGAAGCTTTCTTT
>NA|TRBV20-1|TRBJ2-1|few
CSARDLGSYNEQFF
TGCAGTGCTAGAGATTTGGGGTCTTACAATGAGCAGTTCTTC
>NA|TRBV9|TRBJ1-3|few
CASSGSSGNTIYF
TGTGCCAGCAGCGGTAGCTCTGGAAACACCATATATTTT
>NA|TRBV15|TRBJ2-3|NA
CATSVPGRTDTQYF
TGTGCCACCAGTGTCCCGGGGCGGACAGATACGCAGTATTTT
>NA|TRBV2|TRBJ1-5|NA
CASSEDLNQPQHF
TGTGCCAGCAGTGAAGACCTCAATCAGCCCCAGCATTTT
>NA|TRBV5-1|TRBJ1-2|NA
CASSLEGIIGYTF
TGCGCCAGCAGCTTGGAAGGGATTATCGGCTACACCTTC
>NA|TRBV5-6|TRBJ1-2|NA
CASSLAPSGIYGYTF
TGTGCCAGCAGCTTGGCCCCGTCAGGCATCTATGGCTACACCTTC
>NA|TRBV3-1|TRBJ2-1|NA
CASSQVSGSTQFF
TGTGCCAGCAGCCAAGTGTCAGGGTCTACGCAGTTCTTC
>NA|TRBV23-1|TRBJ2-2|NA
CASSQYITRGSGELFF
TGCGCCAGCAGTCAATACATAACTAGGGGGTCCGGGGAGCTGTTTTTT
>NA|TRBV2|TRBJ2-1|NA
CATGGGREAEQFF
TGTGCCACCGGAGGGGGGAGGGAGGCTGAGCAGTTCTTC
>NA|TRBV20-1|TRBJ1-5|once
CSAREGNQRPQHF
TGCAGTGCTAGGGAGGGGAATCAGCGGCCCCAGCATTTT
>TRBD1|TRBV30|TRBJ2-7|NA
CAWSVGTGPYEQYF
TGTGCCTGGAGTGTGGGGACAGGGCCCTACGAGCAGTACTTC
>TRBD2|TRBV29-1|TRBJ2-2|NA
CSVSGTSGRAHTGELFF
TGCAGCGTTTCAGGGACTAGCGGGAGGGCCCACACCGGGGAGCTGTTTTTT
>NA|TRBV29-1|TRBJ2-5|NA
CSVERGQETQYF
TGCAGCGTTGAGCGGGGTCAAGAGACCCAGTACTTC
>NA|TRBV20-1|TRBJ2-2|NA
CSATLPNTGELFF
TGCAGTGCCACGCTCCCGAACACCGGGGAGCTGTTTTTT
>NA|TRBV20-1|TRBJ2-7|NA
CSGRGGSYEQYF
TGCAGTGGTCGAGGCGGATCCTACGAGCAGTACTTC
>TRBD2|TRBV10-3|TRBJ2-1|NA
CAMGRLAGGEGEQFF
TGTGCCATGGGGCGACTAGCGGGAGGGGAGGGTGAGCAGTTCTTC
>TRBD2|TRBV14|TRBJ2-5|NA
CASSQGSSGETQYF
TGTGCCAGCAGCCAAGGGTCTAGCGGAGAGACCCAGTACTTC
>NA|TRBV29-1|TRBJ2-3|NA
CSLNRGGRDTQYF
TGCAGCCTTAACAGGGGGGGAAGAGATACGCAGTATTTT
>NA|TRBV5-1|TRBJ2-5|NA
CASSLGSQGQETQYF
TGCGCCAGCAGCTTGGGGTCCCAGGGCCAAGAGACCCAGTACTTC
>NA|TRBV5-1|TRBJ2-7|NA
CASSLEGRTEQYF
TGCGCCAGCAGCTTGGAGGGCCGAACGGAGCAGTACTTC
>NA|TRBV3-1|TRBJ2-7|NA
CASSPVVGVVRYEQYF
TGTGCCAGCAGCCCAGTCGTGGGAGTGGTCCGCTACGAGCAGTACTTC
>NA|TRBV27|TRBJ2-3|few
CASSFTDSLLLTDTQYF
TGTGCCAGCAGTTTCACCGACAGCCTTCTCCTCACAGATACGCAGTATTTT
>NA|TRBV2|TRBJ2-3|NA
CASRVKGDTQYF
TGTGCCAGCAGGGTAAAGGGGGATACGCAGTATTTT
>NA|TRBV12-3/TRBV12-4|TRBJ2-1|once
CASSLDRQYNEQFF
TGTGCCAGCAGTTTGGACAGACAATACAATGAGCAGTTCTTC
>NA|TRBV9|TRBJ2-5|NA
CASSPVGRRQETQYF
TGTGCCAGCAGCCCCGTCGGACGGCGGCAAGAGACCCAGTACTTC
>TRBD2|TRBV6-5|TRBJ2-5|NA
CASSYLSREGETQYF
TGTGCCAGCAGTTACCTGTCGCGGGAGGGGGAGACCCAGTACTTC
>NA|TRBV9|TRBJ1-4|once
CASSVEEKLFF
TGTGCCAGCAGCGTAGAAGAAAAACTGTTTTTT
>NA|TRBV10-3|TRBJ2-5|NA
CATGHRLSLTQYF
TGTGCCACAGGGCACCGACTTTCCTTGACCCAGTACTTC
>TRBD2|TRBV18|TRBJ2-7|NA
CASSPTGTSLYEQYF
TGTGCCAGCTCACCCACCGGGACTAGCTTATACGAGCAGTACTTC
>NA|TRBV20-1|TRBJ2-3|NA
CSASTGRGDDTQYF
TGCAGTGCTTCCACTGGCAGGGGGGATGATACGCAGTATTTT
>NA|TRBV29-1|TRBJ2-1|NA
CSVLNANEQFF
TGCAGCGTTTTAAACGCGAATGAGCAGTTCTTC
>NA|TRBV20-1|TRBJ1-1|NA
CSARRGLNTEAFF
TGCAGTGCTAGGCGGGGACTGAACACTGAAGCTTTCTTT
>NA|TRBV29-1|TRBJ2-7|NA
CSGGTGVSSYEQYF
TGCAGCGGAGGGACCGGGGTGAGCTCCTACGAGCAGTACTTC
>NA|TRBV14|TRBJ2-7|once
CASSQAAAYEQYF
TGTGCCAGCAGCCAAGCAGCGGCGTACGAGCAGTACTTC
>NA|TRBV20-1|TRBJ2-3|NA
CSAREPYSDTQYF
TGCAGTGCTAGAGAACCATACAGCGATACGCAGTATTTT
>NA|TRBV2|TRBJ2-1|NA
CASSGGYNEQFF
TGTGCCAGCAGTGGGGGCTACAATGAGCAGTTCTTC
>NA|TRBV6-5|TRBJ1-1|NA
CASRDVGDTEAFF
TGTGCCAGCAGAGACGTGGGGGACACTGAAGCTTTCTTT
>NA|TRBV2|TRBJ1-1|NA
CASRLSMNTEAFF
TGTGCCAGTCGACTTTCAATGAACACTGAAGCTTTCTTT
>NA|TRBV12-3/TRBV12-4|TRBJ2-7|NA
CASSLGQSYEQYF
TGTGCCAGCAGTTTGGGCCAATCCTACGAGCAGTACTTC
>NA|TRBV29-1|TRBJ2-3|NA
CSVKKRLLDTQYF
TGCAGCGTTAAAAAAAGACTTCTGGATACGCAGTATTTT
>NA|TRBV3-1|TRBJ2-7|NA
CASTKGGVEYEQYF
TGTGCCAGCACCAAAGGGGGAGTAGAGTACGAGCAGTACTTC
>NA|TRBV12-3/TRBV12-4|TRBJ1-5|once
CASSPYGGLGNQPQHF
TGTGCCAGCAGTCCTTACGGGGGGTTGGGCAATCAGCCCCAGCATTTT